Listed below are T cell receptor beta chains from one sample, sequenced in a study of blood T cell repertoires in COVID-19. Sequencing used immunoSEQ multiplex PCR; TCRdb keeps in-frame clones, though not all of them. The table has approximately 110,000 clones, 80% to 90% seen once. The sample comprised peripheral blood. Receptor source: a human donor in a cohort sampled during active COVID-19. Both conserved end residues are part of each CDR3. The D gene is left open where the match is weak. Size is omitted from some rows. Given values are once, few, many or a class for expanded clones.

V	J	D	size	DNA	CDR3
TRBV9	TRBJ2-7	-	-	TGTGCCAGCAGCGCAGAGGGAAGGCAGTACTTC	CASSAEGRQYF
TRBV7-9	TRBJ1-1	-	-	TGTGCCAGCAGCTTACAGGGAGGGACGGGTGAAGCTTTCTTT	CASSLQGGTGEAFF
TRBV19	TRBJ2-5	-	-	TGTGCCAGTAGTCGCACGCCTATGAGCCCTCAAGAGACCCAGTACTTC	CASSRTPMSPQETQYF
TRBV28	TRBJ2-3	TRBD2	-	TGTGCCAGCAGCGACCGGACTAGCGGGGGGCACGCGGCAGATACGCAGTATTTT	CASSDRTSGGHAADTQYF
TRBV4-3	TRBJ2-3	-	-	TGCGCCAGCAGCCAAGAATGGGGCGCCACAGATACGCAGTATTTT	CASSQEWGATDTQYF
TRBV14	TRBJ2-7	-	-	TGTGCCAGCAGCCAAGATCGGGCAGGGGGGTCCTACGAGCAGTACTTC	CASSQDRAGGSYEQYF
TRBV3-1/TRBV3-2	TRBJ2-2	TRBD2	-	TGTGCCAGCAGCCAACGGACTAGCGGGAGTCGGAACACCGGGGAGCTGTTTTTT	CASSQRTSGSRNTGELFF
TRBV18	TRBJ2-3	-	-	TGTGCCAGCTCACGTACAGGGCTGGATGGGGATACGCAGTATTTT	CASSRTGLDGDTQYF
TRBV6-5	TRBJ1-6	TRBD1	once	TGTGCCAGCAGAGGACAGGGGGTTTGGAATTCACCCCTCCACTTT	CASRGQGVWNSPLHF
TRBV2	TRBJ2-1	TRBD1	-	TGTGCCAGGACAGGGGGCAATATGGAGGAGCAGTTCTTC	CARTGGNMEEQFF
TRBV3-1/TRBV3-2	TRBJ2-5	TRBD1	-	TGTGCCAGCGGCGACAGGGGGCATCAAGAGACCCAGTACTTC	CASGDRGHQETQYF
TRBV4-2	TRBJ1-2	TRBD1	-	TGTGCCAGCAGCCAGGAACAGGGGGCTCCTTACTATGGCTACACCTTC	CASSQEQGAPYYGYTF
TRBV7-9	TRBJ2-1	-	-	TGTGCCAGCAGCTTAGAATTGAGAGATGAGTTCTTC	CASSLELRDEFF
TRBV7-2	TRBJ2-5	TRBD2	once	TGTGCCAGCAGCTTAGGGTCCCTAGCGGGTCAAGAGACCCAGTACTTC	CASSLGSLAGQETQYF
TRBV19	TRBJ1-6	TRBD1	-	TGTGCCAGTAGTATAGGGACAGGGAGGAATTCACCCCTCCACTTT	CASSIGTGRNSPLHF
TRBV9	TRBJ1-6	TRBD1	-	TGTGCCAGCAGCGTAGTTGACAGGGGCGATTCACCCCTCCACTTT	CASSVVDRGDSPLHF
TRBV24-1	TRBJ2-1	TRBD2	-	TGTGCCACCACTGGGGGGACTAGCGGGAGAAATGAGCAGTTCTTC	CATTGGTSGRNEQFF
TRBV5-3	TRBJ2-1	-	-	TGTGCCAGAAGACCTAGTCTCAACTGTGAGCAGTTCTTC	CARRPSLNCEQFF